These T cell receptor beta chains were read from a single sample in a study of OX40 agonist ivuxolimab in advanced cancers. Produced via immunoSEQ multiplex PCR; TCRdb's table is partial and in-frame only. The top ten clones hold around 18% of a sample with roughly 23,000 clones, 83% of them seen once. Sample: CD4+ or CD8+ T cells sorted from blood, taken in a trial of the OX40 agonist ivuxolimab. These receptor sequences come from an adult with an advanced solid tumor such as melanoma, head and neck, liver or kidney cancer. The CDR3 runs from the conserved cysteine through the conserved F or W. D genes are given only for firm matches. Rows give clone size only sometimes, using once, few, many, or a class for an expanded clone.

cdr3_aa | cdr3_nt | clone_size | j_call | v_call | d_call
CASSRDRNYGYTF | TGTGCCAGCTCCCGGGACAGAAACTATGGCTACACCTTC | NA | TRBJ1-2 | TRBV28 | TRBD1
CASSAGGTFNTGELFF | TGCGCCAGCAGCGCCGGCGGGACTTTTAACACCGGGGAGCTGTTTTTT | NA | TRBJ2-2 | TRBV4-1 | NA
CAWTGGTSGQEAYNEQFF | TGTGCCTGGACGGGGGGGACTAGCGGGCAGGAGGCCTACAATGAGCAGTTCTTC | NA | TRBJ2-1 | TRBV30 | TRBD2
CASSLTGGEKLFF | TGCGCCAGCAGCTTGACTGGCGGTGAAAAACTGTTTTTT | NA | TRBJ1-4 | TRBV5-1 | NA
CVTSGRTSYNEQFF | TGTGTAACTAGCGGGAGAACAAGCTACAATGAGCAGTTCTTC | NA | TRBJ2-1 | TRBV2 | TRBD2
CASSYGSVGNTIYF | TGTGCCAGCAGTTATGGCTCGGTAGGAAACACCATATATTTT | NA | TRBJ1-3 | TRBV6-6 | NA
CASSVGGTGEAFF | TGTGCCAGCAGCGTAGGAGGAACGGGTGAAGCTTTCTTT | NA | TRBJ1-1 | TRBV9 | NA
CASSQAGTGQMNTEAFF | TGCGCCAGCAGCCAAGCGGGGACAGGGCAGATGAACACTGAAGCTTTCTTT | few | TRBJ1-1 | TRBV4-1 | TRBD1
CATLDRGNTGELFF | TGTGCCACTCTGGACAGGGGGAACACCGGGGAGCTGTTTTTT | NA | TRBJ2-2 | TRBV10-3 | TRBD1
CAWSVPDGLNTEAFF | TGTGCCTGGAGTGTCCCGGACGGTTTGAACACTGAAGCTTTCTTT | NA | TRBJ1-1 | TRBV30 | NA
CASSQYQGLLNQPQHF | TGCGCCAGCAGCCAATATCAGGGCCTCCTCAATCAGCCCCAGCATTTT | few | TRBJ1-5 | TRBV4-1 | NA
CASSLGEVNTEAFF | TGCGCCAGCAGCTTGGGCGAAGTTAACACTGAAGCTTTCTTT | NA | TRBJ1-1 | TRBV5-1 | NA
CASSDGPGDSSTDTQYF | TGTGCCAGCAGTGACGGCCCTGGCGACTCTAGCACAGATACGCAGTATTTT | NA | TRBJ2-3 | TRBV6-4 | NA
CASRQLGQGAYEQYF | TGTGCCAGCAGGCAACTAGGACAGGGGGCCTACGAGCAGTACTTC | NA | TRBJ2-7 | TRBV6-6 | TRBD1
CASSTRPDAEQYF | TGCGCCAGCAGCACCCGACCTGACGCGGAGCAGTACTTC | NA | TRBJ2-7 | TRBV5-1 | NA
CASSHSGTGLYNEQFF | TGTGCCAGCAGCCACTCCGGGACAGGGCTATACAATGAGCAGTTCTTC | NA | TRBJ2-1 | TRBV4-2 | TRBD1
CSVRTGGDTIYF | TGCAGCGTTCGGACAGGGGGGGACACCATATATTTT | NA | TRBJ1-3 | TRBV29-1 | TRBD1
CASSLSSGASSYNEQFF | TGTGCCAGCAGCTTATCTAGCGGGGCCAGCTCCTACAATGAGCAGTTCTTC | NA | TRBJ2-1 | TRBV7-6 | TRBD2
CASSNSNQPQHF | TGTGCCAGCAGCAATAGCAATCAGCCCCAGCATTTT | few | TRBJ1-5 | TRBV7-9 | NA
CASSVGDRVRYSTDTQYF | TGTGCCAGCAGCGTAGGGGACAGGGTCAGATATAGCACAGATACGCAGTATTTT | NA | TRBJ2-3 | TRBV9 | TRBD1
CASSYSTQRASYEQYF | TGTGCCAGCAGTTACTCGACGCAGCGGGCCTCCTACGAGCAGTACTTC | few | TRBJ2-7 | TRBV6-6 | NA
CASSPKGVADNEKLFF | TGTGCCAGCAGCCCTAAAGGGGTCGCAGATAATGAAAAACTGTTTTTT | NA | TRBJ1-4 | TRBV9 | NA
CASSLTGGSNSPLHF | TGTGCCAGTAGCTTGACAGGGGGAAGTAATTCACCCCTCCACTTT | once | TRBJ1-6 | TRBV19 | TRBD1
CASSEAITESYNEQFF | TGTGCCAGCAGTGAAGCGATCACGGAGTCCTACAATGAGCAGTTCTTC | once | TRBJ2-1 | TRBV6-1 | NA
CASSRDSSYEQYF | TGTGCCAGCAGTCGGGACTCCTCCTACGAGCAGTACTTC | NA | TRBJ2-7 | TRBV9 | NA
CASSLGGAVNEAFF | TGTGCCAGCAGCTTAGGGGGGGCGGTGAATGAAGCTTTCTTT | few | TRBJ1-1 | TRBV13 | NA
CASSLAANEQFF | TGTGCCAGCAGCTTAGCTGCAAATGAGCAGTTCTTC | NA | TRBJ2-1 | TRBV11-1 | NA
CASSFSTGAEFGYEQYF | TGTGCCAGCAGTTTCTCGACAGGGGCCGAGTTTGGGTACGAGCAGTACTTC | NA | TRBJ2-7 | TRBV27 | TRBD1
CASSSPRETGGSSEKLFF | TGTGCCAGCAGCTCCCCCCGTGAGACAGGGGGCTCATCAGAAAAACTGTTTTTT | NA | TRBJ1-4 | TRBV11-2 | TRBD1
CAITSPGQGETQYF | TGTGCCATAACCTCCCCGGGACAGGGCGAGACCCAGTACTTC | NA | TRBJ2-5 | TRBV10-3 | TRBD1
CASSEPGPGVGEQYF | TGCGCCAGCAGTGAGCCAGGACCGGGGGTTGGCGAGCAGTACTTC | NA | TRBJ2-7 | TRBV10-2 | NA
CASSALQSNTEAFF | TGTGCCAGCAGCGCCTTGCAAAGTAACACTGAAGCTTTCTTT | few | TRBJ1-1 | TRBV9 | NA
CASSYGASGVTDTQYF | TGTGCCAGCAGTTACGGGGCCTCGGGCGTCACAGATACGCAGTATTTT | NA | TRBJ2-3 | TRBV6-5 | NA
CASSEDLAYEQYF | TGTGCCAGCAGTGAAGACTTAGCCTACGAGCAGTACTTC | NA | TRBJ2-7 | TRBV6-1 | NA
CASSATGWTSGRPYNEQFF | TGTGCCAGCAGTGCAACGGGTTGGACTAGCGGGAGACCCTACAATGAGCAGTTCTTC | NA | TRBJ2-1 | TRBV28 | TRBD2
CASSIDSGVSYEQYF | TGTGCCAGTAGTATAGATTCGGGGGTATCCTACGAGCAGTACTTC | NA | TRBJ2-7 | TRBV19 | NA
CASSGIGTSGPTGELFF | TGTGCCAGCAGCGGGATCGGGACTAGCGGGCCCACCGGGGAGCTGTTTTTT | NA | TRBJ2-2 | TRBV11-3 | TRBD2
CASSPLRQGGVGYTF | TGCGCCAGCAGTCCCTTACGACAGGGCGGTGTTGGCTACACCTTC | NA | TRBJ1-2 | TRBV5-1 | TRBD1
CASSQFASGTYGYTF | TGTGCCAGCAGTCAATTCGCGTCCGGGACCTATGGCTACACCTTC | few | TRBJ1-2 | TRBV6-5 | NA
CASSWGSGSSYEQYF | TGTGCCAGCAGTTGGGGGAGCGGGAGCTCCTACGAGCAGTACTTC | NA | TRBJ2-7 | TRBV9 | TRBD2
CASSIRESAEAFF | TGTGCCAGTAGTATCCGGGAATCGGCTGAAGCTTTCTTT | NA | TRBJ1-1 | TRBV19 | NA
CASSAVLNNEQFF | TGTGCCAGCAGCGCAGTACTTAACAATGAGCAGTTCTTC | NA | TRBJ2-1 | TRBV9 | NA
CASSNSWAGGETGEQYF | TGTGCCAGCTCTAATTCGTGGGCAGGGGGCGAAACTGGCGAGCAGTACTTC | NA | TRBJ2-7 | TRBV18 | TRBD1
CSVYFMNTEAFF | TGCAGCGTGTACTTCATGAACACTGAAGCTTTCTTT | once | TRBJ1-1 | TRBV29-1 | NA
CASSRPGLANYNEQFF | TGTGCCAGTAGTAGACCGGGACTAGCTAATTACAATGAGCAGTTCTTC | NA | TRBJ2-1 | TRBV19 | TRBD2
CASSSRLAGAYEQYF | TGTGCCAGCAGTTCCCGACTGGCGGGAGCTTACGAGCAGTACTTC | NA | TRBJ2-7 | TRBV27 | TRBD2
CALSGSGEQFF | TGTGCTCTAAGCGGGAGTGGTGAGCAGTTCTTC | once | TRBJ2-1 | TRBV6-5 | TRBD2
CATSRAGGGDEQFF | TGTGCCACCAGCCGGGCGGGAGGGGGCGATGAGCAGTTCTTC | NA | TRBJ2-1 | TRBV15 | TRBD2
CASSPWVVFGNTIYF | TGTGCCAGCAGCCCTTGGGTGGTGTTCGGAAACACCATATATTTT | NA | TRBJ1-3 | TRBV7-9 | NA